These T cell receptor beta chains were read from a single sample in a study of early T cells in non-severe SARS-CoV-2 infection. TCRdb processed the 5' RACE reads anew with MiXCR; each CDR3 protein has one entry. The data contain 69,000 or so distinct CDR3 sequences, approximately 9.5% of them singletons. The sample consisted of whole blood. The receptors derive from an adult who was a healthcare worker with PCR-confirmed SARS-CoV-2 infection or an uninfected control (not recorded which). Both conserved end residues are part of each CDR3. D genes are given only for firm matches. The size of a clone is reported for some rows only, either as once, few or many, or as a class for expanded clones.

>TRBV14|TRBJ2-7|-|-
TGTGCCAGCGGCAGGTTCTCCTACGAGCAGTACTTC
CASGRFSYEQYF
>TRBV20-1|TRBJ2-5|few|-
TGCAGTGCCTCTATCATGGGGACTCAACAAGAGACCCAGTACTTC
CSASIMGTQQETQYF
>TRBV27|TRBJ2-5|-|TRBD1
TGTGCCAGCAGTTCCCGGACAGGGATTAAGACCCAGTACTTC
CASSSRTGIKTQYF
>TRBV5-1|TRBJ2-1|many|TRBD2
TGCGCCAGCAGCGAGACTAGCGGGGACAATGAGCAGTTCTTC
CASSETSGDNEQFF
>TRBV7-6|TRBJ1-5|many|-
TGTGCCAGCAGCCTAGCGGCGAGATTGGGGGACCATCAGCCCCAGCATTTT
CASSLAARLGDHQPQHF
>TRBV5-1|TRBJ2-5|-|-
TGCGCCAGCAGCTTGGGCTTGGGACACCAAGAGACCCAGTACTTC
CASSLGLGHQETQYF
>TRBV11-2|TRBJ2-1|-|TRBD2
TGTGCCAGCAGTCAGACTAGCGGGATAGGGTATGAGCAGTTCTTC
CASSQTSGIGYEQFF
>TRBV3-1|TRBJ2-7|many|TRBD2
TGTGCCAGCAGCCAAGGAATAGCGGGGGGGAATTCCTACGAGCAGTACTTC
CASSQGIAGGNSYEQYF
>TRBV11-2|TRBJ2-1|few|TRBD1
TGTGCCAGCAGCTCCACGACAGGGAATGAGCAGTTCTTC
CASSSTTGNEQFF
>TRBV11-2|TRBJ2-7|few|TRBD2
TGTGCCAGCAGCCAAACCTGGACTAGCGGGTACGAGCAGTACTTC
CASSQTWTSGYEQYF
>TRBV19|TRBJ1-2|few|-
TGTGCCAGTAGTCCGGGGACCTTCTCGGGCGGCTACACCTTC
CASSPGTFSGGYTF
>TRBV7-2|TRBJ2-2|few|-
TGTGCCAGCAGCCCCAACATAGGGGGTTGGGGCACCGGGGAGCTGTTTTTT
CASSPNIGGWGTGELFF
>TRBV5-1|TRBJ2-4|many|TRBD1
TGCGCCAGCAGCTCTGGACAGGAGATAGCCAAAAACATTCAGTACTTC
CASSSGQEIAKNIQYF
>TRBV18|TRBJ2-2|-|TRBD1
TGTGCCAGCTCACAGCGACAGGGGGCCGACACCGGGGAGCTGTTTTTT
CASSQRQGADTGELFF